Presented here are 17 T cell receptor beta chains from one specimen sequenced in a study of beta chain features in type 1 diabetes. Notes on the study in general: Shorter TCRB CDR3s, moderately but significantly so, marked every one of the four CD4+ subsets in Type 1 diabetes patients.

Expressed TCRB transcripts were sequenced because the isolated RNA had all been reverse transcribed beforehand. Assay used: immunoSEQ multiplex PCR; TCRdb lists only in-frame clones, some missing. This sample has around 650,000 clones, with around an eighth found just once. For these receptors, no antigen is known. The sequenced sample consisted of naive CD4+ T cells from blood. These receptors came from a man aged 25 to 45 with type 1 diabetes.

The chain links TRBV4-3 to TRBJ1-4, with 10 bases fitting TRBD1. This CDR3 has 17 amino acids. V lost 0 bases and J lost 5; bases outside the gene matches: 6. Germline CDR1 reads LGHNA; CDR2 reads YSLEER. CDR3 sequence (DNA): TGCGCCAGCAGCCAAGAGGCACGGGGACAGGGGAATGAAAAACTGTTTTTT. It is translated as CASSQEARGQGNEKLFF.

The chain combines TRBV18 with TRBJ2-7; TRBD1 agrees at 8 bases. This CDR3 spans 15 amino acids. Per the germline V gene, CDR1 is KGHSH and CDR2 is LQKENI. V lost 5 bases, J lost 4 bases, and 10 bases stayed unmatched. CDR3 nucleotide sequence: TGTGCCAGCTCAGAAGGACAGGGCCGGGGGTACGAGCAGTACTTC. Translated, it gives CASSEGQGRGYEQYF.

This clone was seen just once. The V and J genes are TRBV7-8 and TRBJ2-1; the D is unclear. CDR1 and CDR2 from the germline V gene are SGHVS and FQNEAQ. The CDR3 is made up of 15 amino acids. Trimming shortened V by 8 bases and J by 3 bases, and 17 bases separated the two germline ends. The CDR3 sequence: CASGPPPVHYNEQFF. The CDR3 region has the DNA TGTGCCAGCGGCCCCCCGCCCGTTCACTACAATGAGCAGTTCTTC. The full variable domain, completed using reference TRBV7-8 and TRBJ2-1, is GAGVSQSPRYKVAKRGQDVALRCDPISGHVSLFWYQQALGQGPEFLTYFQNEAQLDKSGLPSDRFFAERPEGSVSTLKIQRTQQEDSAVYLCASGPPPVHYNEQFFGPGTRLTVL.

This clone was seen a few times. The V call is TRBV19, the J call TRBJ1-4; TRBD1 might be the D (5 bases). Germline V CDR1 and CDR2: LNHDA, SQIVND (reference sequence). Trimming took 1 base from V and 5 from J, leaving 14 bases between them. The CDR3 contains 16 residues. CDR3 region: CASSIGAGKGNEKLFF. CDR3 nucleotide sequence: TGTGCCAGTAGTATAGGTGCAGGGAAAGGGAATGAAAAACTGTTTTTT.

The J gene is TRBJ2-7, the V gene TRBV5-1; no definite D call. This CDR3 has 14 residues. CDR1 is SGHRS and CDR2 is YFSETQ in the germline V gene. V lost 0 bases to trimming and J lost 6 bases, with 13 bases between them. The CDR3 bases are TGCGCCAGCAGCTTGGGGGAAGGCGTCACCGAGCAGTACTTC. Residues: CASSLGEGVTEQYF. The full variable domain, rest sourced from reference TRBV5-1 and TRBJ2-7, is KAGVTQTPRYLIKTRGQQVTLSCSPISGHRSVSWYQQTPGQGLQFLFEYFSETQRNKGNFPGRFSGRQFSNSRSEMNVSTLELGDSALYLCASSLGEGVTEQYFGPGTRLTVT.

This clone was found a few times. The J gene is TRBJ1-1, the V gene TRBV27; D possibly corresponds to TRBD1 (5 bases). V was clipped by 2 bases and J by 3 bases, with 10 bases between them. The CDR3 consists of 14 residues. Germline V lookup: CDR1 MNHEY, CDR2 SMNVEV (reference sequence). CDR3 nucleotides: TGTGCCAGCAGTTTACCGGGGACGCACACTGAAGCTTTCTTT. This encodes CASSLPGTHTEAFF.

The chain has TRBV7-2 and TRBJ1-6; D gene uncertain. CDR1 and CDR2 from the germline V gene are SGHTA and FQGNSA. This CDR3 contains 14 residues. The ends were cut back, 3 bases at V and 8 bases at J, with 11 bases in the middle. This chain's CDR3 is CASSLIRWDSPLHF. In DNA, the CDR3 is TGTGCCAGCAGCTTGATAAGATGGGATTCACCCCTCCACTTT.

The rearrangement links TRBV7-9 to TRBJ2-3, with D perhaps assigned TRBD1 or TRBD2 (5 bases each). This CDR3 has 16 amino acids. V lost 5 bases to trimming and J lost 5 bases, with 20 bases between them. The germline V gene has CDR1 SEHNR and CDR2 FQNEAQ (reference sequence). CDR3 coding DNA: TGTGCCAGCAGCCCCTGGGGACGGGTCAAAATAGATACGCAGTATTTT. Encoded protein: CASSPWGRVKIDTQYF.

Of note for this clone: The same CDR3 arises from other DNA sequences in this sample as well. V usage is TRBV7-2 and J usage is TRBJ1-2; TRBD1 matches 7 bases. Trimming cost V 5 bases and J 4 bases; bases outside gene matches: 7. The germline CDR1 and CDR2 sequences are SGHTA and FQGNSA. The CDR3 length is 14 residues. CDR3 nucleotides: TGTGCCAGCAGCAGCCAAGGGGGCAGCTATGGCTACACCTTC. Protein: CASSSQGGSYGYTF.

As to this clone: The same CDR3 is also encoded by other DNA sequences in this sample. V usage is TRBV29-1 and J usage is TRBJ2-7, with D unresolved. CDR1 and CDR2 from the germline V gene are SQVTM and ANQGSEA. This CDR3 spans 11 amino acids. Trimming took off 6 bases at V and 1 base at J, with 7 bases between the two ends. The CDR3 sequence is CSVDESYEQYF. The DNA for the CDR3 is TGCAGCGTGGACGAGTCCTACGAGCAGTACTTC.

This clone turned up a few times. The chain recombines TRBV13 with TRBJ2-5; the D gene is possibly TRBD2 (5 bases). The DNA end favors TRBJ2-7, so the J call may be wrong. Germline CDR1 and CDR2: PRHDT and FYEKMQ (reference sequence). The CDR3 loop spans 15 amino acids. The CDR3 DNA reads TGTGCCAGCAGCTCCCGAGCACCTGAGGGTTCCGAGCAGTACTTC. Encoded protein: CASSSRAPEGSEQYF.

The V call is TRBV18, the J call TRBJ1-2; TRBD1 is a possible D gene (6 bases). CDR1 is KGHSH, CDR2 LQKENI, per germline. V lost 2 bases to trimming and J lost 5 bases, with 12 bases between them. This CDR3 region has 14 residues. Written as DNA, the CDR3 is TGTGCCAGCTCACCAGATTCACAGGGTTATGGCTACACCTTC. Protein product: CASSPDSQGYGYTF.

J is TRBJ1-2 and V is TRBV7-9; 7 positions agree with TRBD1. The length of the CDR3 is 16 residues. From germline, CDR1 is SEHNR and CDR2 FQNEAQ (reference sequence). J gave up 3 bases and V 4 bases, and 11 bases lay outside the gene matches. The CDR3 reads CASSSYEGGADYGYTF. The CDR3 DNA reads TGTGCCAGCAGCTCGTATGAAGGGGGCGCGGACTATGGCTACACCTTC.

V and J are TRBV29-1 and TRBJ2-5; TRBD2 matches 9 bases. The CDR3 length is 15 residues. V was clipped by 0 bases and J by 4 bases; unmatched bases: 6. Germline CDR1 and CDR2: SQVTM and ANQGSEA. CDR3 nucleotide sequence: TGCAGCGTTGAAGATCGACGGACTAGCGTAGAGACCCAGTACTTC. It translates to CSVEDRRTSVETQYF.

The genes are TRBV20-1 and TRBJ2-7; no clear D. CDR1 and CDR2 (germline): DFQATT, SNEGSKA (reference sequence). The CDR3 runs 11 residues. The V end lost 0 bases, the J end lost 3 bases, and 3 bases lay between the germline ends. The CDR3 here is CSAREYYEQYF. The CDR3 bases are TGCAGTGCTAGAGAATACTACGAGCAGTACTTC.

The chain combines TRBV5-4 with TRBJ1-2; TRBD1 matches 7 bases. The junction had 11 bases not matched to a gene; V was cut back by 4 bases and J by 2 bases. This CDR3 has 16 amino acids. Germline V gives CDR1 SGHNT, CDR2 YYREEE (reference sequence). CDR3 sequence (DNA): TGTGCCAGCAGCAGTCCCAGGGGGGCGGTGAACTATGGCTACACCTTC. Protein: CASSSPRGAVNYGYTF. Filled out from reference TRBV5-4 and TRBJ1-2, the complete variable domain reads ETGVTQSPTHLIKTRGQQVTLRCSSQSGHNTVSWYQQALGQGPQFIFQYYREEENGRGNFPPRFSGLQFPNYSSELNVNALELDDSALYLCASSSPRGAVNYGYTFGSGTRLTVV.

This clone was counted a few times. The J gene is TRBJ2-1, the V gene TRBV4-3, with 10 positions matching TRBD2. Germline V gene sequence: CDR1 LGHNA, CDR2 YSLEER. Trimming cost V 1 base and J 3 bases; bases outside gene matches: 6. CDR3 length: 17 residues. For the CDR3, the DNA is TGCGCCAGCAGCCAAGTTGCTGGGACTAGCGACTACAATGAGCAGTTCTTC. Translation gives CASSQVAGTSDYNEQFF.